The source of this T cell receptor beta chain is a study of blood T cell repertoires in COVID-19. Method: immunoSEQ multiplex PCR; TCRdb's copy keeps in-frame clones and lacks some. Altogether around 270,000 clones are present, around 84% being singletons, with the ten largest covering about 5.2%. This TCR was recovered from a woman aged 55-75 years with COVID-19, enrolled during active disease. Sequencing used peripheral blood.

The CDR3: CASSLDRDNEQFF. CDR3 sequence (DNA): TGTGCCAGCAGTCTGGACAGAGACAATGAGCAGTTCTTC. V gene TRBV6-6 combines with J gene TRBJ2-1; possible D gene TRBD1, 6 bases. Trimming took 5 bases from V and 5 from J, leaving 10 bases between them. CDR3 length: 13 amino acids. CDR1 and CDR2 from the germline V gene are MNHNY and SVGAGI (reference sequence).